This T cell receptor (beta chain) stems from a study of blood T cell repertoires in COVID-19. Data came from immunoSEQ multiplex PCR; TCRdb stores just in-frame clones and leaves some out. Altogether roughly 400,000 clones are present, around nine tenths being singletons, with the ten largest covering roughly 10%. Residents of over 20 US areas, aged about 18 to 100 years, made up the participants. Cohort 3 donors counted as recovered after two negative PCRs, clearance, or resolved symptoms. The CDR3 is 16 residues long. The germline CDR1 and CDR2 sequences are SGHKS and YYEKEE (reference sequence). Between the trimmed V and J ends, which lost 3 bases and 4 bases, there was a span of 20 bases.

This TCR came from a woman between 50 and 59 years old who had recovered from COVID-19. V usage is TRBV5-5 and J usage is TRBJ2-7; D may be TRBD2 (6 bases). Sequencing used PBMCs or T cells enriched from blood (not recorded which). CDR3 protein: CASSSPDQGLIYEQYF. As DNA, the CDR3 is TGTGCCAGCAGCTCACCCGATCAGGGACTGATATACGAGCAGTACTTC.